The entry below describes one T cell receptor beta chain. The data originate from a study of T cell changes during pregnancy in multiple sclerosis. Some clones are missing from TCRdb's copy, which holds only in-frame ones; the method was immunoSEQ multiplex PCR. The sample records around 34,000 clones, approximately 90% being singletons. Germline CDR1 reads SGDLS; CDR2 reads YYNGEE. The length of the CDR3 is 13 residues. Trimming cost V 5 bases and J 5 bases, with 13 bases left between them. The origin of this receptor is a female donor with multiple sclerosis, enrolled in a pregnancy study. This material consisted of CD8+ T cells from peripheral blood mononuclear cells, taken in the first trimester of pregnancy. The chain joins TRBV9 to TRBJ1-1, with D hard to call. CDR3 region: CASSGVSGTEAFF. CDR3 in DNA: TGTGCCAGCAGTGGGGTCTCGGGGACTGAAGCTTTCTTT.